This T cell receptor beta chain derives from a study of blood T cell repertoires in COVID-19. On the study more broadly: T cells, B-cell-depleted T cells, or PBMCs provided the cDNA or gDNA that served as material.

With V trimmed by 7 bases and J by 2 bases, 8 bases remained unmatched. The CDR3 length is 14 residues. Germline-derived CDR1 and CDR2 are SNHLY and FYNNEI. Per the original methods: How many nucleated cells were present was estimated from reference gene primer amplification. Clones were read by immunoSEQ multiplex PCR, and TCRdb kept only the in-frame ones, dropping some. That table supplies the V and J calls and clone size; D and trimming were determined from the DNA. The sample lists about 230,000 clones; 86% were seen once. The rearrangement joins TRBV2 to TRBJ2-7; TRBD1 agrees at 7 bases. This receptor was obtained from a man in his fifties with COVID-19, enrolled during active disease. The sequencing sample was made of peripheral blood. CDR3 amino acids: CASTPGTATYEQYF. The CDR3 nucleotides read TGTGCCAGCACCCCCGGGACAGCGACCTACGAGCAGTACTTC.